This passage covers 9 T cell receptor beta chains from one sample sequenced in a study of PD-L1 blockade in urothelial cancer. The time point was: peripheral blood 6 weeks after treatment start. The method was immunoSEQ multiplex PCR; TCRdb's version includes in-frame clones alone and lacks a portion of them. The sample comprises about 36,000 clones, approximately 80% of which are singletons, and about 10% rests with the top ten. This specimen was PBMCs, taken around atezolizumab (anti-PD-L1) treatment. Every receptor here comes from a middle-aged man with urothelial cancer.

The chain joins TRBV4-1 to TRBJ2-7; D is uncertain. This CDR3 has 14 residues. The V end lost 4 bases, the J end lost 4 bases, and 14 bases lay between the germline ends. Germline-derived CDR1 and CDR2 are MGHRA and YSYEKL. Written as DNA, the CDR3 is TGCGCCAGCAGCCCAGCTCCAGGCCTATACGAGCAGTACTTC. Its protein product is CASSPAPGLYEQYF.

The rearrangement links TRBV5-4 to TRBJ2-2; 8 bases line up with TRBD2. J was trimmed by 5 bases and V by 3 bases; bases with no gene match: 9. The CDR3 is 16 amino acids. Germline V lookup: CDR1 SGHNT, CDR2 YYREEE (reference sequence). The CDR3 is CASSSGGDSGTGELFF. CDR3 nucleotide sequence: TGTGCCAGCAGCTCCGGGGGGGACTCTGGAACCGGGGAGCTGTTTTTT.

The chain recombines TRBV7-2 with TRBJ1-2; possibly TRBD1 for D (6 bases). V lost 1 base and J 4 bases, leaving 13 bases between the germline ends. This CDR3 spans 15 amino acids. From germline, CDR1 is SGHTA and CDR2 FQGNSA. CDR3 protein: CASSLGGHRGYGYTF. As DNA, the CDR3 is TGTGCCAGCAGCTTAGGGGGACACCGTGGCTATGGCTACACCTTC.

This chain uses TRBV5-4 with TRBJ1-1; 8 bases are shared with TRBD1. V gave up 4 bases and J gave up 1 base; unmatched junction bases: 6. CDR1 and CDR2 (germline): SGHNT, YYREEE (reference sequence). The CDR3 covers 15 residues. CDR3 DNA sequence: TGTGCCAGCAGCCCTCCCAGGGGGCCGAACACTGAAGCTTTCTTT. This sequence encodes CASSPPRGPNTEAFF.

The chain uses TRBV28 and TRBJ1-5, with TRBD1 matching 7 bases. The CDR3 is 13 amino acids. Germline CDR1 is MDHEN and CDR2 is SYDVKM. The CDR3: CSHRGTRNQPQHF. CDR3 sequence (DNA): TGTTCCCACAGGGGCACTCGAAATCAGCCCCAGCATTTT.

The genes are TRBV19 and TRBJ1-5, with D possibly being TRBD1 (5 bases). The CDR3 runs 12 residues. Germline CDR1 and CDR2: LNHDA and SQIVND (reference sequence). The V and J ends lost 11 bases and 7 bases respectively, with 15 bases between them. CDR3 DNA sequence: TGTGCCGGAGGAGGGGCTAAACAGCCCCAGCATTTT. This encodes CAGGGAKQPQHF.

This sequence joins TRBV5-5 and TRBJ2-7; 7 bases align to TRBD2. The CDR3 has 13 residues. Germline CDR1 and CDR2: SGHKS and YYEKEE (reference sequence). The V gene end was trimmed by 2 bases and the J gene end by 4 bases; junction bases not matched to a gene: 3. CDR3 DNA: TGTGCCAGCAGCTTCGGGAGGCGGTACGAGCAGTACTTC. Translated, it gives CASSFGRRYEQYF.

The chain combines TRBV6-5 with TRBJ2-7; 8 bases line up with TRBD1. CDR3 length: 14 residues. The germline CDR1 and CDR2 sequences are MNHEY and SVGAGI. V lost 4 bases to trimming and J lost 1 base; unmatched junction nucleotides: 3. The CDR3 here is CASSLDRGSYEQYF. The CDR3 coding sequence is TGTGCCAGCAGTTTAGACAGGGGTTCCTACGAGCAGTACTTC.

The chain joins TRBV6-6 to TRBJ2-7; D may be TRBD2 (5 bases). The V gene's germline CDR1 is MNHNY and CDR2 SVGAGI (reference sequence). V lost 3 bases and J 4 bases, leaving 7 bases between the germline ends. The CDR3 extends over 12 amino acids. Written as DNA, the CDR3 is TGTGCCAGCAGTTATGGACTTTACGAGCAGTACTTC. It is translated as CASSYGLYEQYF.